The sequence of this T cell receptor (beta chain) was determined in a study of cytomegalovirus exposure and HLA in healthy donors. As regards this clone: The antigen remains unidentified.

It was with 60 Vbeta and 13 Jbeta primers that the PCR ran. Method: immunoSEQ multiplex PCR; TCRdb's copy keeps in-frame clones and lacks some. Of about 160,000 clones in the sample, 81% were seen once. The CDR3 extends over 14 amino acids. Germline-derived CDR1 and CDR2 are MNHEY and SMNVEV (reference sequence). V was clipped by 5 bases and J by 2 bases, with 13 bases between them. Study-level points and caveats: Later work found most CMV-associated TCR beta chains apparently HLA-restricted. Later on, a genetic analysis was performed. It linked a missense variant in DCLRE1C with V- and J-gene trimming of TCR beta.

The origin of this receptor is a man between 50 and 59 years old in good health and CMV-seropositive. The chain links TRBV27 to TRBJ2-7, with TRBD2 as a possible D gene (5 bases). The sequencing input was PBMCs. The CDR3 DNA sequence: TGTGCCAGCAGTACCGGGCCGGGAACCTACGAGCAGTACTTC. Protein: CASSTGPGTYEQYF.